Each of the 16 T cell receptor beta chains below was sequenced from the same sample in a study of T cell responses to AZD1222 COVID-19 vaccine. Clones were sequenced by immunoSEQ multiplex PCR, and TCRdb holds only the in-frame ones, with some missing. In the table there are approximately 110,000 clones, roughly 80% of which are singletons. Sequencing used peripheral blood, obtained on day 0 of AZD1222 vaccination. The receptors come from an adult in good health.

The CDR3 reads CASSLAQGLRTDTQYF. The DNA for the CDR3 is TGTGCCAGCAGCTTGGCCCAGGGTCTCCGCACAGATACGCAGTATTTT. V is TRBV5-4 and J is TRBJ2-3, with D perhaps matching TRBD1 (5 bases). Germline V gives CDR1 SGHNT, CDR2 YYREEE (reference sequence). The CDR3 contains 16 residues. The V and J ends lost 0 bases and 1 base respectively, with 12 bases between them.

The J gene is TRBJ1-1, the V gene TRBV18; 7 nucleotides line up with TRBD1. Trimming took 4 bases from V and 7 from J; bases not matched to a gene: 9. CDR3 size: 14 residues. Germline-derived CDR1 and CDR2 are KGHSH and LQKENI. The CDR3 DNA follows: TGTGCCAGCTCACTTGCCGGGACAGAAATTGAAGCTTTCTTT. It yields the protein CASSLAGTEIEAFF.

This clone was observed a single time. The chain carries TRBV27 and TRBJ1-6; D is possibly TRBD1 (5 bases). V lost 2 bases, J lost 7 bases, and 12 bases lay in between. CDR3 length: 15 residues. CDR1 is MNHEY and CDR2 is SMNVEV in the germline V gene (reference sequence). The DNA of the CDR3 is TGTGCCAGCAGTTTAGACCGGGACGGAAATTCACCCCTCCACTTT. It translates to CASSLDRDGNSPLHF.

The chain links TRBV30 to TRBJ2-7; D not resolved. The CDR3 loop spans 14 amino acids. Germline V lookup: CDR1 GTSNPN, CDR2 SVGIG (reference sequence). Trimming stripped 7 bases from V and 0 bases from J, with 16 bases between. CDR3 DNA sequence: TGTGCCTTGAAACGGACGGTGAGCTCCTACGAGCAGTACTTC. Its translation is CALKRTVSSYEQYF.

The rearrangement links TRBV3-1 (or the pseudogene TRBV3-2) to TRBJ2-1, with 8 bases lining up with TRBD2. Germline CDR1 reads LGHDT; CDR2 reads YNNKEL (reference sequence). Unmatched junction bases numbered 6, after V lost 1 base and J lost 4 bases. The CDR3 contains 16 residues. CDR3 sequence (DNA): TGTGCCAGCAGCCAAGGATCGGGACTAGGGTACAATGAGCAGTTCTTC. Protein sequence: CASSQGSGLGYNEQFF.

This clone was recorded only once. The V gene is TRBV21-1, the J gene TRBJ1-2; no check of the table's D call, TRBD1, against the DNA was made. TRBV21-1 is a recognized pseudogene. The CDR3 consists of 13 residues. The DNA for the CDR3 is TGTGCCAGCAGCAAGCGCAGGTTCTATGGCTACACCTTC. It encodes CASSKRRFYGYTF.

The chain has TRBV5-1 and TRBJ1-2; D remains unclear. CDR1 SGHRS and CDR2 YFSETQ come from the germline V gene. CDR3 length equals 13 residues. The V end lost 0 bases, the J end lost 6 bases, and 9 bases lay between the germline ends. The DNA of the CDR3 is TGCGCCAGCAGCTTGGCAGGTGCGGATGGCTACACCTTC. Its translation is CASSLAGADGYTF.

The chain combines TRBV19 with TRBJ1-2, with D possibly matching TRBD1 (5 bases). The germline gives CDR1 LNHDA, CDR2 SQIVND (reference sequence). Trimming took off 7 bases at V and 1 base at J, with 13 bases between the two ends. The length of the CDR3 is 14 residues. The CDR3 here is CASTPSDSNYGYTF. CDR3 in DNA: TGTGCCAGTACTCCGAGCGACAGTAACTATGGCTACACCTTC.

In its sample, this clone was seen a few times. V usage is TRBV20-1 and J usage is TRBJ1-5; perhaps TRBD1 as D (6 bases). In germline, CDR1 is DFQATT, CDR2 SNEGSKA (reference sequence). V gave up 3 bases and J gave up 6 bases, with 15 bases separating them. The CDR3 runs to 14 residues. The CDR3 loop reads CSASPNREGQPQHF. The CDR3 DNA sequence: TGCAGTGCTAGTCCCAACAGGGAGGGTCAGCCCCAGCATTTT.

This clone appeared a few times. This rearrangement joins TRBV10-2 to TRBJ1-5; 10 nucleotides align to TRBD1. The V gene's germline CDR1 is WSHSY and CDR2 SAAADI. V shed 0 bases, J shed 4 bases, and the junction held 6 bases outside the gene matches. The CDR3 runs 17 residues. The DNA of the CDR3 is TGCGCCAGCAGTGAGTCGAGGACAGGGGGTCGAAATCAGCCCCAGCATTTT. Its protein is CASSESRTGGRNQPQHF.

CDR3 nucleotide sequence: TGTGCCAGTAGTAGAGGGACAGGGGGCCCCACTGAAGCTTTCTTT. This gives the protein CASSRGTGGPTEAFF. The gene calls are TRBV19 and TRBJ1-1, with 12 bases lining up with TRBD1. The CDR3 is 15 residues long. J was trimmed by 4 bases and V by 4 bases; bases with no gene match: 4. Germline-derived CDR1 and CDR2 are LNHDA and SQIVND (reference sequence).

CDR3 coding DNA: TGTGCCAGCAGCCCCACAGGGGTTACTGAAGCTTTCTTT. Translating it yields CASSPTGVTEAFF. This chain connects TRBV11-3 to TRBJ1-1; TRBD1 matches at 7 bases. CDR1 is SGHNT and CDR2 is YENEEA in the germline V gene. The CDR3 runs 13 residues. The ends lost 5 bases at V and 5 bases at J; junction bases unmatched: 5. Drawing the rest from reference TRBV11-3 and TRBJ1-1, the complete variable domain is EAGVVQSPRYKIIEKKQPVAFWCNPISGHNTLYWYLQNLGQGPELLIRYENEEAVDDSQLPKDRFSAERLKGVDSTLKIQPAELGDSAVYLCASSPTGVTEAFFGQGTRLTVV.

This chain uses TRBV7-9 with TRBJ2-1, with 7 bases identical to TRBD2. Germline V CDR1 and CDR2: SEHNR, FQNEAQ (reference sequence). There are 16 residues in the CDR3. Germline trimming cut 5 bases from V and 4 bases from J; bases unmatched to any gene: 11. The DNA of the CDR3 is TGTGCCAGCAGCCCGGCGGGCGGGGGTGGTTACAATGAGCAGTTCTTC. Encoded protein: CASSPAGGGGYNEQFF.

The count of this clone is one. This chain joins TRBV3-1 (or the pseudogene TRBV3-2) and TRBJ2-4; 7 bases line up with TRBD2. The CDR3 is made up of 17 amino acids. Trimming cost V 1 base and J 2 bases; bases outside gene matches: 8. Germline CDR1 LGHDT, CDR2 YNNKEL (reference sequence). CDR3: CASSQGPERGPKNIQYF. CDR3 bases: TGTGCCAGCAGCCAAGGCCCAGAGCGGGGCCCCAAAAACATTCAGTACTTC.

The chain uses TRBV2 and TRBJ2-4; D is unclear. The CDR3 length is 11 residues. CDR1 is SNHLY, CDR2 FYNNEI, per germline. V lost 7 bases, J lost 1 base, and 2 bases lay in between. Here the CDR3 DNA reads TGTGCCAGCACCGCCAAAAACATTCAGTACTTC. Protein sequence: CASTAKNIQYF. The full variable domain, rest sourced from reference TRBV2 and TRBJ2-4, is EPEVTQTPSHQVTQMGQEVILRCVPISNHLYFYWYRQILGQKVEFLVSFYNNEISEKSEIFDDQFSVERPDGSNFTLKIRSTKLEDSAMYFCASTAKNIQYFGAGTRLSVL.

This clone is a singleton in its sample. The chain carries TRBV11-2 and TRBJ1-2; D is ambiguous. The CDR3 covers 14 residues. Trimming left V 1 base short and J 8 bases short, with 14 bases between. Per germline, CDR1 SGHAT and CDR2 FQNNGV. The chain's CDR3 is CASSLGSEMRGYTF. As DNA, the CDR3 is TGTGCCAGCAGCTTAGGATCTGAGATGAGAGGCTACACCTTC. Supplemented by reference TRBV11-2 and TRBJ1-2, the full variable domain reads EAGVAQSPRYKIIEKRQSVAFWCNPISGHATLYWYQQILGQGPKLLIQFQNNGVVDDSQLPKDRFSAERLKGVDSTLKIQPAKLEDSAVYLCASSLGSEMRGYTFGSGTRLTVV.